Listed below are T cell receptor beta chains from one sample, sequenced in a study of blood T cell repertoires in COVID-19. Repertoires were generated with immunoSEQ multiplex PCR, while TCRdb's copy carries only in-frame clones and drops some. The top ten hold about 9.2% of the sample, which has around 260,000 clones, roughly 86% seen once. Input material: peripheral blood. These receptor sequences come from a man aged 35-49 years who had recovered from COVID-19. Both conserved end residues are part of each CDR3. Fields, in order: J gene, D gene, clone size, V gene, CDR3 protein, CDR3 DNA. D genes are given only for firm matches. The listing skips clone size in some rows; elsewhere it reads once, few, many or a size class.

TRBJ2-5,TRBD2,.,TRBV2,CASSRTSGRFETQYF,TGTGCCAGCAGCCGGACTAGCGGGAGGTTTGAGACCCAGTACTTC
TRBJ1-1,TRBD1,.,TRBV27,CASSRHRGHDTEAFF,TGTGCCAGCAGTAGGCACAGGGGGCACGACACTGAAGCTTTCTTT
TRBJ1-5,TRBD1,.,TRBV27,CASSRTGRGSNQPQHF,TGTGCCAGCAGTCGGACAGGGAGGGGAAGCAATCAGCCCCAGCATTTT
TRBJ2-7,.,once,TRBV5-5,CASSRGTSGMEGATYF,TGTGCCAGCAGCAGGGGGACGAGCGGGATGGAAGGGGCAACGTACTTC
TRBJ2-3,TRBD2,.,TRBV27,CASRKRATSGGRTDTQYF,TGTGCCAGCAGAAAGAGGGCGACTAGCGGGGGGAGAACAGATACGCAGTATTTT
TRBJ2-3,.,.,TRBV3-1/TRBV3-2,CASSLTSGSTDTQYF,TGTGCCAGCAGCCTCACAAGCGGGAGCACAGATACGCAGTATTTT
TRBJ2-1,TRBD1,.,TRBV5-1,CASSGTAQIF,TGCGCCAGCTCCGGGACAGCTCAAATCTTC
TRBJ1-6,TRBD1,.,TRBV5-3,CARSLIMGQNNSPLHF,TGTGCCAGAAGCTTGATTATGGGACAGAATAATTCACCCCTCCACTTT
TRBJ1-4,TRBD1,.,TRBV19,CASSTTGTGNEKLFF,TGTGCCAGTAGTACTACCGGGACAGGGAATGAAAAACTGTTTTTT
TRBJ2-1,.,.,TRBV15,CATSRQGRHPDTFF,TGTGCCACCAGCAGGCAAGGCAGACACCCGGATACGTTCTTC
TRBJ1-5,.,.,TRBV30,CAWSQMGRDNQPQHF,TGTGCCTGGAGCCAAATGGGCAGGGACAATCAGCCCCAGCATTTT
TRBJ2-7,TRBD2,.,TRBV15,CATSQRAGGPNEQYF,TGTGCCACCAGCCAGAGGGCGGGGGGGCCAAACGAGCAGTACTTC
TRBJ1-1,.,few,TRBV5-6,CASSLGGRGLNTEAFF,TGTGCCAGCAGCTTGGGGGGCAGGGGCTTGAACACTGAAGCTTTCTTT
TRBJ2-1,TRBD1,.,TRBV7-7,CASSMTGSGEQFF,TGTGCCAGCTCCATGACAGGGTCTGGTGAGCAGTTCTTC
TRBJ2-5,.,.,TRBV9,CASSPSSGSPGAQYF,TGTGCCAGCAGCCCCTCCTCGGGGTCGCCGGGGGCCCAGTACTTC
TRBJ1-2,.,.,TRBV19,CASSTGYTGYTF,TGTGCCAGTAGTACAGGGTATACGGGCTACACCTTC
TRBJ1-5,.,.,TRBV6-5,CASSQGASGNQPQHF,TGTGCCAGCAGCCAAGGGGCGTCGGGCAATCAGCCCCAGCATTTT
TRBJ1-4,.,.,TRBV7-9,CASSFERGGEKLFF,TGTGCCAGCAGCTTCGAAAGAGGTGGTGAAAAACTGTTTTTT
TRBJ1-4,.,.,TRBV2,CAGAGDQFPVGKLFF,TGTGCCGGAGCAGGGGACCAATTCCCCGTGGGGAAACTGTTTTTT
TRBJ1-1,.,.,TRBV2,CASSEAAGYTEAFF,TGTGCCAGCAGTGAGGCGGCAGGGTACACTGAAGCTTTCTTT
TRBJ1-1,.,.,TRBV6-5,CASSLDSMNTEAFF,TGTGCCAGCAGCCTGGACAGTATGAACACTGAAGCTTTCTTT
TRBJ2-1,.,.,TRBV9,CASSPRDRGNEQFF,TGTGCCAGCAGCCCTAGGGATCGGGGCAATGAGCAGTTCTTC
TRBJ2-3,TRBD2,.,TRBV7-3,CASSPTQLLAGGRDTQYF,TGTGCCAGCAGCCCAACCCAACTTCTAGCGGGAGGGCGAGATACGCAGTATTTT
TRBJ1-1,.,.,TRBV4-3,CASSQFLGGRNTEAFF,TGCGCCAGCAGCCAATTCCTAGGGGGTAGGAACACTGAAGCTTTCTTT
TRBJ1-5,.,.,TRBV6-1,CASSVFRGGRSNQPQHF,TGTGCCAGCAGTGTGTTCAGGGGCGGTAGGAGCAATCAGCCCCAGCATTTT
TRBJ1-6,TRBD1,.,TRBV6-1,CASSDLGQGSSPLHF,TGTGCCAGCAGTGATTTGGGACAGGGAAGTTCACCCCTCCACTTT
TRBJ1-2,.,.,TRBV5-5,CASSLGSGYTF,TGTGCCAGCAGTCTGGGGAGTGGCTACACCTTC
TRBJ1-5,TRBD1,.,TRBV10-3,CAISESDRGHQPQHF,TGTGCCATCAGTGAGTCGGACAGGGGACATCAGCCCCAGCATTTT
TRBJ2-3,.,.,TRBV5-4,CASSISDRVGDTQYF,TGTGCCAGCAGCATTTCGGACAGAGTCGGGGATACGCAGTATTTT
TRBJ1-3,TRBD1,.,TRBV7-2,CASSSQGAKNTIYF,TGTGCCAGCAGCTCGCAGGGGGCGAAGAACACCATATATTTT
TRBJ2-3,TRBD1,.,TRBV10-1,CASSEEGAITDTQYF,TGCGCCAGCAGTGAGGAGGGGGCAATCACAGATACGCAGTATTTT
TRBJ2-7,TRBD2,.,TRBV6-4,CASGSGVFSYEQYF,TGTGCCAGCGGTAGCGGGGTATTCTCCTACGAGCAGTACTTC
TRBJ1-5,TRBD1,.,TRBV9,CASTPGTGYSNQPQHF,TGTGCCAGCACCCCCGGGACAGGGTATAGCAATCAGCCCCAGCATTTT
TRBJ1-2,TRBD1,many,TRBV7-9,CASSLGQGDGGYTF,TGTGCCAGCAGCTTAGGTCAGGGGGACGGTGGCTACACCTTC
TRBJ2-7,TRBD2,.,TRBV7-2,CASSLGLAGSYEQYF,TGTGCCAGCAGCCTGGGACTAGCGGGATCCTACGAGCAGTACTTC
TRBJ2-7,TRBD2,few,TRBV19,CASSKTPSGRGSYEQYF,TGTGCCAGTAGTAAGACCCCTAGCGGGAGAGGCTCCTACGAGCAGTACTTC
TRBJ1-1,.,.,TRBV5-6,CASSQGGSTEAFF,TGTGCCAGCAGCCAGGGAGGATCAACTGAAGCTTTCTTT
TRBJ2-7,.,once,TRBV6-1,CASSEAKTGTYEQYF,TGTGCCAGCAGTGAAGCGAAGACAGGTACCTACGAGCAGTACTTC
TRBJ1-4,.,.,TRBV5-6,CASRRRGINEKLFF,TGTGCCAGCAGAAGACGGGGAATTAATGAAAAACTGTTTTTT
TRBJ1-1,.,few,TRBV29-1,CSVEPGFTEAFF,TGCAGCGTTGAACCGGGTTTTACTGAAGCTTTCTTT
TRBJ2-1,.,.,TRBV7-4,CASSLGLDNEQFF,TGTGCCAGCAGCTTAGGGCTAGACAATGAGCAGTTCTTC
TRBJ2-7,TRBD2,.,TRBV2,CASKRLPGLAGGGEQYF,TGTGCCAGCAAAAGACTTCCGGGACTAGCGGGGGGTGGCGAGCAGTACTTC
TRBJ1-5,.,few,TRBV18,CASSPPTGSGQPQHF,TGTGCCAGCTCACCACCGACGGGGAGCGGTCAGCCCCAGCATTTT
TRBJ2-7,TRBD1,once,TRBV5-1,CASSRDRANEQYF,TGCGCCAGCAGCCGGGACAGGGCGAACGAGCAGTACTTC
TRBJ2-7,TRBD2,.,TRBV7-2,CASSLGLAGIYEQYF,TGTGCCAGCAGCTTAGGGCTAGCGGGCATATACGAGCAGTACTTC
TRBJ2-7,TRBD1,.,TRBV12-3/TRBV12-4,CASSRGQGYEQYF,TGTGCCAGCAGTAGAGGACAGGGGTACGAGCAGTACTTC
TRBJ1-1,.,.,TRBV7-2,CASSSGGSNTEAFF,TGTGCCAGCAGCTCGGGGGGCTCGAACACTGAAGCTTTCTTT